This record looks at one TCR beta chain sequence and its context. This clone was seen just once. This receptor's antigen is unknown. No base quality values were provided; no much bigger clone lies one nucleotide off. Libraries were prepared through the immunoSEQ multiplex PCR assay. Sourced from immuneACCESS, this table was stored by TCRdb with only in-frame sequences that have V and J called. A share of the clones is absent; for the studies checked, an unresolved V gene accounts for under half, and the remainder has no known explanation. This sample gives approximately 100,000 clones in total; 90% of them show up just once. Clones ranked in the top ten supply around 3.5% of the sample. This sample is part of a study of control samples from healthy donors and cancer patients (dated by TCRdb to 2020 to 2021). Reading from cysteine to phenylalanine, the CDR3 counts 16 amino acids. Of all the DNA, just the CDR3 is kept, 48 bases in frame from base 1. The junction carries 12 bases between V and J, which are trimmed by 0 bases and 1 base respectively. According to the germline V gene (reference sequence), CDR1 reads LNHDA and CDR2 reads SQIVND.

This receptor was taken from a woman younger than 30 in good health. This receptor chain uses TRBV19 and TRBJ1-2; perhaps TRBD1 is the D gene, with 5 bases matching. Sequencing was done on a sample of blood. The DNA sequence is given as TGTGCCAGTAGTATAGATCTGTCAGGGATTAACTATGGCTACACCTTC. This yields the protein CASSIDLSGINYGYTF.